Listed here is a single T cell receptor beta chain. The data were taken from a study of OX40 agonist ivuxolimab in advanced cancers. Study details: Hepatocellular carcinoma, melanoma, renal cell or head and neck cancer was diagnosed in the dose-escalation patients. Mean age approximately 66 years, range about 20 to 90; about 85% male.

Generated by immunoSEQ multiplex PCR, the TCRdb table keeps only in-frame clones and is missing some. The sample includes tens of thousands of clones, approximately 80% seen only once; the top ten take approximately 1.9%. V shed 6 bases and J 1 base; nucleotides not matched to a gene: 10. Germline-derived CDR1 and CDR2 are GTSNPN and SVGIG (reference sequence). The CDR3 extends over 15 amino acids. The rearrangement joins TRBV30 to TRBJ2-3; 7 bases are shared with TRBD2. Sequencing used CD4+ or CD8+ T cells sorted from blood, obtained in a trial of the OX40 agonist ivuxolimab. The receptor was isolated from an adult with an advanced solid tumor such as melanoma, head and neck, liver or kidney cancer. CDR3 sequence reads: CACRSSGKGTDTQYF. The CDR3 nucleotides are TGTGCCTGCCGTTCCAGCGGGAAGGGCACAGATACGCAGTATTTT.